This T cell receptor beta chain was sequenced in a study of T-cell memory formation after mild COVID-19. This clonotype was recorded a few times. TCRdb reprocessed the 5' RACE reads via MiXCR and lists one record per CDR3 protein. The data hold about 340,000 distinct CDR3 sequences, with more than 15% observed a single time. Source material: PBMCs or a T cell subset sorted from them (not recorded which). The TCR originated in a man between 18 and 35 years old who had mild COVID-19 (a few samples of this study predate the infection). Cell type and time point are not known.

CDR3 DNA: TGTGCCAGCAGTGAAGACGGAAACTATGGCTACACCTTC. Amino acid sequence: CASSEDGNYGYTF. The genes are TRBV6-1 and TRBJ1-2, with unresolved D. The CDR3 totals 13 residues. Germline lookup yields CDR1 MNHNS and CDR2 SASEGT. The V end lost 1 base, the J end lost 2 bases, and 5 bases lay between the germline ends.